Given below is one TCR beta chain in context. TCRdb re-called the reads through MiXCR, storing one row per CDR3 protein. The sample comprises about 180,000 distinct CDR3 sequences, approximately 14% of which are singletons, and 27% rests with the top ten. These data belong to a study of T cell repertoires in cytomegalovirus infection. The CDR3 runs 17 residues. The germline CDR1 and CDR2 sequences are SGHVS and FNYEAQ. V dropped 5 bases and J dropped 4; count of bases not matched to a gene: 10. The TCR comes from a human donor in good health (CMV status not recorded). Some clones in this sample may be carry-over from other donors' samples. The J gene is TRBJ2-7, the V gene TRBV7-6; 14 bases map to TRBD2. Specimen: PBMCs. The CDR3 region is CASSRTSGRPGEYEQYF. The CDR3 coding sequence is TGTGCCAGCAGCCGGACTAGCGGGAGGCCTGGGGAGTACGAGCAGTACTTC.